This T cell receptor beta chain comes out of a study of CXCR3-negative and CXCR3-positive naive CD8 T cells. Overall study results and limits: CXCR3-positive naive cells had more hydrophobic TRB CDR3s than CXCR3-negative naive cells.

The TRB cDNA libraries were prepared by 5' RACE with UMI labels. For each CDR3 protein, TCRdb gives one entry from its re-call of the 5' RACE reads, without DNA. The sample data list about 150,000 distinct CDR3 sequences. On this clonotype: What it recognizes is unknown.

This CDR3 contains 15 residues. Germline-derived CDR1 and CDR2 are LNHNV and YYDKDF (reference sequence). The TCR originated in a human donor in good health. Some clones in this sample may be carry-over from other donors' samples. This chain joins TRBV15 and TRBJ1-5; there is no DNA to check the TCRdb D call of TRBD1. Sequencing was performed on naive CXCR3+ CD8+ T cells from blood. The subset here: CD45RO-CCR7+CD27+CD95- naive CD8+ T cells expressing CXCR3 (TNR3+). CDR3 sequence reads: CATSRGQGSNQPQHF. The full variable domain, in which reference TRBV15 and TRBJ1-5 provide the parts outside the CDR3, is DAMVIQNPRYQVTQFGKPVTLSCSQTLNHNVMYWYQQKSSQAPKLLFHYYDKDFNNEADTPDNFQSRRPNTSFCFLDIRSPGLGDTAMYLCATSRGQGSNQPQHFGDGTRLSIL.